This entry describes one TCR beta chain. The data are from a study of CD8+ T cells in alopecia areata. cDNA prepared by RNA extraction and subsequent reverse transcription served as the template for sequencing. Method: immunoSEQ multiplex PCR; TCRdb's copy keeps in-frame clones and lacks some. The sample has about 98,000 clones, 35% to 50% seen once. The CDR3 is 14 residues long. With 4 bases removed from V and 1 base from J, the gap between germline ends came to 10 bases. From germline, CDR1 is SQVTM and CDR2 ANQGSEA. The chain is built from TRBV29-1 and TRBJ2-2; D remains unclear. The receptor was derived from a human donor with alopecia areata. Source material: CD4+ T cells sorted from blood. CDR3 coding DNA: TGCAGCGTTGTTATCCAGGTGAACACCGGGGAGCTGTTTTTT. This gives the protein CSVVIQVNTGELFF.